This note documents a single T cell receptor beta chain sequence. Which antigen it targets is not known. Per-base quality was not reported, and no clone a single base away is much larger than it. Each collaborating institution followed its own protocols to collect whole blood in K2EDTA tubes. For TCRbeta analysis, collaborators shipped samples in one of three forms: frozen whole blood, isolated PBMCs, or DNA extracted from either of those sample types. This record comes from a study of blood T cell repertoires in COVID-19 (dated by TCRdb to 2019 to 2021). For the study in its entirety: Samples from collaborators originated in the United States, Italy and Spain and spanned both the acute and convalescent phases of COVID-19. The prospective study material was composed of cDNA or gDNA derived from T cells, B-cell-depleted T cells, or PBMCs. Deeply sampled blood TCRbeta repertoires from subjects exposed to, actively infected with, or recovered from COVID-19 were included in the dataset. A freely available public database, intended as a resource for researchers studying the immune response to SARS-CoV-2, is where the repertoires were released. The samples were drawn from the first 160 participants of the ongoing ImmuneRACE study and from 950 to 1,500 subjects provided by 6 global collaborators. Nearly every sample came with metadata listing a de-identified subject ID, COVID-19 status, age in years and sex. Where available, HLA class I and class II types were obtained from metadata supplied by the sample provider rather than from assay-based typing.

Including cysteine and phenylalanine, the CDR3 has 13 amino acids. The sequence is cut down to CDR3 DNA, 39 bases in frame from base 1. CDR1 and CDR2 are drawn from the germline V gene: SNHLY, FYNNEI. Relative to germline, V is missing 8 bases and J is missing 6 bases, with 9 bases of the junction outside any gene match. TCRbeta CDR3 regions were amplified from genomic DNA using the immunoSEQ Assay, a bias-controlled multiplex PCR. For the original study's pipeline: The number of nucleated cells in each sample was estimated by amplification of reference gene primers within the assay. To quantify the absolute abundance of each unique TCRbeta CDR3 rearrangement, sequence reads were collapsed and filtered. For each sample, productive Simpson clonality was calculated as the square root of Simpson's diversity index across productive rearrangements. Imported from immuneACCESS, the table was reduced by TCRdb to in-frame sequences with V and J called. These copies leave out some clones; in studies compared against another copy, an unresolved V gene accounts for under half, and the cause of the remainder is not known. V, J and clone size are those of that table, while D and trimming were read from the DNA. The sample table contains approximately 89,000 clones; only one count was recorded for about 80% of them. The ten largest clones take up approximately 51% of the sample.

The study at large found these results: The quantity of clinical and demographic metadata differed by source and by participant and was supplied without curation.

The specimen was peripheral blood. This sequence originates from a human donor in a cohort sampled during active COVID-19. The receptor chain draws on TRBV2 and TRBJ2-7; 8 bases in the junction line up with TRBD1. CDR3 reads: CASEAGGAVEQYF. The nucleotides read TGTGCCAGCGAGGCAGGGGGCGCTGTCGAGCAGTACTTC.